This T cell receptor (beta chain) was identified in a study of shared clonotypes between healthy human individuals. The data were produced by immunoSEQ multiplex PCR, yet TCRdb's version contains in-frame clones alone and is incomplete. The sample holds under 1,100,000 clones, about four fifths seen once. Adult Caucasians living in Nashville, Tennessee made up all of the donors. The CDR3 spans 12 residues. Trimming removed 10 bases at V and 7 bases at J, with 16 bases between. Germline CDR1 is MNHEY and CDR2 is SVGAGI. The clonotype originates from a man between 18 and 35 years old in good health. Some clones in this sample may be carry-over from other donors' samples. The chain recombines TRBV6-5 with TRBJ1-2, with D uncertain. Material for sequencing was memory CD4+ T cells from PBMCs. The sample's subset: CD45RA-negative fraction. CDR3 amino acids: CATRTSRGGYTF. Written as DNA, the CDR3 is TGTGCCACCAGGACCTCCCGGGGTGGCTACACCTTC.